Below are 2 T cell receptor beta chains sequenced from a single sample in a study of T cells in Graves' hyperthyroidism and ophthalmopathy. The TCR beta CDR3 regions underwent amplification using RNA transcripts as the source. The HTBI set primed first-round TCR CDR3 RT-PCR. TCRdb re-called the multiplex PCR reads with MiXCR, one entry per CDR3 protein. The sample lists a few hundred thousand distinct CDR3 sequences; less than 20% were seen once. Sequences were obtained from blood. These receptors all stem from a woman between 18 and 29 years old with Graves' hyperthyroidism that later progressed to Graves' ophthalmopathy.

This clonotype has a count of ten or more. The CDR3, as DNA: TGTGCCAGCTCGGCCCTTTTTCAAGAGACCCAGTACTTC. Translating gives CASSALFQETQYF. The chain combines TRBV18 with TRBJ2-5; D not resolved. Germline CDR1 is KGHSH and CDR2 is LQKENI. The CDR3 spans 13 residues. V lost 6 bases to trimming and J lost 2 bases, with 10 bases between them.

In its sample, this clonotype was seen a few times. The chain uses TRBV5-8 and TRBJ1-5, with a weak D call TRBD1 (6 bases). The CDR3 has 15 residues. Trimming removed 0 bases from V and 3 bases from J, with 10 bases in between. The germline V gene has CDR1 SGHTS and CDR2 YDEGEE. CDR3 sequence (DNA): TGTGCCAGCAGCTTGGGGGACAACCCCAATCAGCCCCAGCATTTT. Encoded protein: CASSLGDNPNQPQHF. Full variable domain (missing parts from reference TRBV5-8 and TRBJ1-5): EAGVTQSPTHLIKTRGQQATLRCSPISGHTSVYWYQQALGLGLQFLLWYDEGEERNRGNFPPRFSGRQFPNYSSELNVNALELEDSALYLCASSLGDNPNQPQHFGDGTRLSIL.